Below, 20 T cell receptor beta chains from the same sample are listed, as sequenced in a study of siplizumab effects on memory and regulatory T cells. Sequencing was performed with immunoSEQ multiplex PCR; in TCRdb, only in-frame clones are kept and a portion is missing. The sample has roughly 100,000 clones; just over 90% are singletons. Sequenced input: CD4+ T cells sorted from blood. The receptors shown here come from a human donor in good health.

The rearrangement links TRBV5-8 to TRBJ2-2, with 10 bases that match TRBD1. The CDR3 is 16 amino acids. J lost 6 bases, V lost 4 bases, and 9 bases had no gene match. Germline CDR1 SGHTS, CDR2 YDEGEE. The CDR3 DNA reads TGTGCCAGCAGCAGAAAGGACAGGGGGTATTCCGGGGAGCTGTTTTTT. Amino acid sequence: CASSRKDRGYSGELFF.

J is TRBJ2-7 and V is TRBV13, with D maybe TRBD2 (5 bases). Germline V lookup: CDR1 PRHDT, CDR2 FYEKMQ (reference sequence). The CDR3 totals 13 residues. Deletions cut 7 bases from V and 6 bases from J, with 16 bases between. The CDR3 protein is CASNWGEGSEQYF. The CDR3 DNA reads TGTGCCAGCAATTGGGGTGAGGGTAGCGAGCAGTACTTC. The full variable domain, in which reference TRBV13 and TRBJ2-7 provide the parts outside the CDR3, is AAGVIQSPRHLIKEKRETATLKCYPIPRHDTVYWYQQGPGQDPQFLISFYEKMQSDKGSIPDRFSAQQFSDYHSELNMSSLELGDSALYFCASNWGEGSEQYFGPGTRLTVT.

This chain links TRBV10-3 with TRBJ1-5; D possibly corresponds to TRBD1 (5 bases). Trimming pared 6 bases from V and 0 bases from J, leaving 12 bases between. Per the germline V gene, CDR1 is ENHRY and CDR2 is SYGVKD. The CDR3 has 15 residues. The CDR3 bases are TGTGCCATCAGGGACGGGGCCAATAGCAATCAGCCCCAGCATTTT. It is translated as CAIRDGANSNQPQHF.

This chain joins TRBV5-1 and TRBJ1-1, with 8 positions matching TRBD1. CDR1 and CDR2 (germline): SGHRS, YFSETQ. V shed 0 bases, J shed 1 base, and the junction held 8 bases outside the gene matches. The CDR3 is 17 amino acids. The DNA for the CDR3 is TGCGCCAGCAGCTTGGCCTTGCAGGGGGCTAGGAACACTGAAGCTTTCTTT. Translated, it gives CASSLALQGARNTEAFF. Combining the CDR3 with reference TRBV5-1 and TRBJ1-1 gives the whole variable domain KAGVTQTPRYLIKTRGQQVTLSCSPISGHRSVSWYQQTPGQGLQFLFEYFSETQRNKGNFPGRFSGRQFSNSRSEMNVSTLELGDSALYLCASSLALQGARNTEAFFGQGTRLTVV.

The rearrangement links TRBV5-6 to TRBJ2-7; D ambiguous. The V and J ends lost 4 bases and 2 bases respectively, with 13 bases between them. CDR1 SGHDT and CDR2 YYEEEE come from the germline V gene. CDR3 length equals 14 residues. As DNA, the CDR3 is TGTGCCAGCAGCCGCACCGGTTCACCCTACGAGCAGTACTTC. It encodes CASSRTGSPYEQYF. Using reference TRBV5-6 and TRBJ2-7 for the parts outside the CDR3, the full variable domain is DAGVTQSPTHLIKTRGQQVTLRCSPKSGHDTVSWYQQALGQGPQFIFQYYEEEERQRGNFPDRFSGHQFPNYSSELNVNALLLGDSALYLCASSRTGSPYEQYFGPGTRLTVT.

The chain carries TRBV2 and TRBJ1-4; D perhaps matches TRBD1 (6 bases). The germline V and J ends were trimmed by 6 bases and 12 bases, with 17 bases remaining between them. Germline loops: CDR1 SNHLY, CDR2 FYNNEI. This CDR3 has 13 amino acids. The CDR3, as DNA: TGTGCCAGCAGGGGGGGCCCCAAAGGGGAACTGTTTTTT. Translating it yields CASRGGPKGELFF.

This rearrangement joins TRBV6-1 to TRBJ1-4, with D perhaps matching TRBD1 (5 bases). V was trimmed by 1 base and J by 5 bases, leaving 8 bases between them. This CDR3 has 14 amino acids. Germline assignment: CDR1 MNHNS and CDR2 SASEGT. The CDR3 coding sequence is TGTGCCAGCAGTGAAGGGGGGTACAATGAAAAACTGTTTTTT. Protein sequence: CASSEGGYNEKLFF.

The rearrangement joins TRBV5-4 to TRBJ1-4; D remains unclear. The CDR3 runs to 15 residues. In germline, CDR1 is SGHNT, CDR2 YYREEE (reference sequence). The V end lost 0 bases, the J end lost 3 bases, and 9 bases lay between the germline ends. CDR3 sequence: CASSLETAPNEKLFF. In DNA form, the CDR3 reads TGTGCCAGCAGCTTGGAGACGGCACCTAATGAAAAACTGTTTTTT.

CDR3 residues: CASSPPNQGYEQYF. DNA for the CDR3: TGTGCCAGCTCACCACCGAACCAGGGCTACGAGCAGTACTTC. V is TRBV18 and J is TRBJ2-7, with a weak D call TRBD1 (5 bases). The CDR3 is 14 residues long. Germline values: CDR1 KGHSH, CDR2 LQKENI. The V gene lost 0 bases and the J gene lost 3 bases, with 9 bases spanning the gap.

This chain joins TRBV10-3 and TRBJ2-3; D assignment may be TRBD1 or TRBD2 (5 bases each). CDR1 and CDR2 (germline): ENHRY, SYGVKD. Between the trimmed V and J ends, which lost 4 bases and 3 bases, there was a span of 17 bases. This CDR3 comprises 16 residues. The CDR3 nucleotides read TGTGCCATCAGTGGGGGGAGTGCTCCGGGAACAGATACGCAGTATTTT. Translated, it gives CAISGGSAPGTDTQYF.

V usage is TRBV19 and J usage is TRBJ1-3; D is ambiguous. Trimming cost V 7 bases and J 0 bases, with 19 bases left between them. This CDR3 has 17 amino acids. The germline V gene has CDR1 LNHDA and CDR2 SQIVND (reference sequence). The CDR3 spells CASTLYGSQISGNTIYF. The CDR3 nucleotides are TGTGCCAGTACCTTATACGGAAGCCAAATCTCTGGAAACACCATATATTTT.

CDR3 nucleotide sequence: TGCGCCAGCAGCCCTACAGGTAATAGCAATCAGCCCCAGCATTTT. The encoded protein is CASSPTGNSNQPQHF. This chain joins TRBV4-1 and TRBJ1-5, with a possible D match to TRBD1 (5 bases). The germline gives CDR1 MGHRA, CDR2 YSYEKL. V shed 4 bases and J shed 0 bases, with 10 bases lying between them. CDR3 length: 15 amino acids.

V is TRBV27 and J is TRBJ2-7; no firm D call. This CDR3 has 12 residues. Germline V gene lookup returns CDR1 MNHEY and CDR2 SMNVEV (reference sequence). The germline V and J ends were trimmed by 4 bases and 6 bases, with 10 bases remaining between them. CDR3 in amino acids: CASSSPWSEQYF. The CDR3 DNA reads TGTGCCAGCAGTTCTCCGTGGTCCGAGCAGTACTTC.

This clone occurred a few times. This chain links TRBV15 with TRBJ1-1; no clear D. Germline assignment: CDR1 LNHNV and CDR2 YYDKDF (reference sequence). The CDR3 runs to 13 residues. With 0 bases removed from V and 4 bases from J, the gap between germline ends came to 6 bases. This chain's CDR3 is CATSRDRVTEAFF. DNA for the CDR3: TGTGCCACCAGCAGAGATCGGGTCACTGAAGCTTTCTTT.

This chain joins TRBV2 and TRBJ2-2, with 8 positions matching TRBD2. CDR3 length: 15 residues. Trimming cost V 6 bases and J 6 bases; bases outside gene matches: 9. The V gene's germline CDR1 is SNHLY and CDR2 FYNNEI. CDR3 nucleotides: TGTGCCAGCAGCGTCGACCGGGGGGGCGCCGGGGAGCTGTTTTTT. The encoded protein is CASSVDRGGAGELFF.

This clone was recorded only once. J is TRBJ2-1 and V is TRBV19, with TRBD2 identical over 10 bases. Germline V gene lookup returns CDR1 LNHDA and CDR2 SQIVND (reference sequence). This CDR3 is built from 14 residues. Germline trimming cut 9 bases from V and 3 bases from J; bases unmatched to any gene: 5. The CDR3 region is CASLAGGGYNEQFF. The CDR3 region has the DNA TGTGCCAGCTTAGCGGGAGGTGGCTACAATGAGCAGTTCTTC.

The J gene is TRBJ1-1, the V gene TRBV19, with D uncertain. V dropped 4 bases and J dropped 4 bases, with 19 bases sitting between them. Germline lookup yields CDR1 LNHDA and CDR2 SQIVND (reference sequence). CDR3 size: 16 residues. CDR3 sequence: CASSKGRERVLTEAFF. CDR3 nucleotides: TGTGCCAGTAGTAAGGGTCGCGAAAGGGTCCTCACTGAAGCTTTCTTT.

The V and J genes are TRBV19 and TRBJ2-1, with TRBD1 matching 10 bases. Germline values: CDR1 LNHDA, CDR2 SQIVND (reference sequence). V lost 5 bases to trimming and J lost 1 base; unmatched junction nucleotides: 8. CDR3 length equals 17 residues. The CDR3 nucleotides read TGTGCCAGTAGTCCCCGACAGGGGGCCCGATCCTACAATGAGCAGTTCTTC. This encodes CASSPRQGARSYNEQFF.

V usage is TRBV27 and J usage is TRBJ2-1; weak D call: TRBD1 (5 bases). The ends were cut back, 1 base at V and 5 bases at J, with 12 bases in the middle. Germline CDR1 MNHEY, CDR2 SMNVEV (reference sequence). The CDR3 has 15 amino acids. In nucleotides, the CDR3 is TGTGCCAGCAGTTTATTAGTGACAGCAAACAATGAGCAGTTCTTC. Amino acid sequence: CASSLLVTANNEQFF.

The gene calls are TRBV6-1 and TRBJ2-7; no reliable D call. The CDR3 loop spans 14 amino acids. V lost 0 bases and J 2 bases, leaving 8 bases between the germline ends. Germline V gives CDR1 MNHNS, CDR2 SASEGT. The CDR3 DNA is TGTGCCAGCAGTGAAGCAGATCCCCCCTACGAGCAGTACTTC. Amino acids: CASSEADPPYEQYF.